The rows below give T cell receptor beta chains drawn from one sample of a study of T-cell memory formation after mild COVID-19. TCRdb passed the 5' RACE reads through MiXCR, listing each CDR3 protein once. The top ten hold approximately 3.5% of the sample, which has around 220,000 distinct CDR3 sequences, roughly 17% seen once. Sample: PBMCs or a T cell subset sorted from them (not recorded which). The receptors derive from a man younger than 35 who had mild COVID-19 (a few samples of this study predate the infection). Cell type and time point are not known. Each CDR3 is given with its conserved first and last residue. A D gene is named only where the DNA matches it firmly. The size field is filled for only some rows; it gives once, few, many or a size class.

v_call	clone_size	j_call	d_call	cdr3_aa	cdr3_nt
TRBV30	few	TRBJ2-3	-	CAWRLAYPADTQYF	TGTGCCTGGCGATTGGCGTACCCAGCAGATACGCAGTATTTT
TRBV4-1	-	TRBJ2-2	TRBD1	CASSRHSGQGASGELFF	TGCGCCAGCAGCCGCCACTCTGGACAGGGGGCGTCCGGGGAGCTGTTTTTT
TRBV3-1	-	TRBJ1-1	-	CASSQGRSSEAFF	TGTGCCAGCAGCCAAGGGAGATCCAGCGAAGCTTTCTTT
TRBV4-3	many	TRBJ1-4	-	CASSQEMYGKLFF	TGCGCCAGCAGCCAAGAAATGTATGGAAAACTGTTTTTT
TRBV5-1	few	TRBJ2-5	-	CASSLTGSGETQYF	TGCGCCAGCAGCCTGACCGGGAGCGGGGAGACCCAGTACTTC
TRBV11-2	-	TRBJ1-4	-	CASSPRRLANEKLFF	TGTGCCAGCAGCCCCAGGCGCCTTGCTAATGAAAAACTGTTTTTT
TRBV6-6	-	TRBJ1-1	-	CASSLQDGNTEAFF	TGTGCCAGCAGTTTACAGGACGGGAACACTGAAGCTTTCTTT
TRBV20-1	few	TRBJ2-6	TRBD1	CSARQGAGANVLTF	TGCAGTGCTAGACAGGGGGCTGGGGCCAACGTCCTGACTTTC
TRBV20-1	many	TRBJ1-2	-	CSARVTSGGYTF	TGCAGTGCTAGAGTAACCTCGGGCGGCTACACCTTC
TRBV5-1	many	TRBJ2-3	-	CASSLTGTDTQYF	TGCGCCAGCAGCTTGACAGGCACAGATACGCAGTATTTT
TRBV29-1	few	TRBJ1-1	-	CSVGAATEAFF	TGCAGCGTTGGGGCGGCCACTGAAGCTTTCTTT
TRBV6-6	few	TRBJ2-5	TRBD1	CASTLGQLGRETQYF	TGTGCCAGCACTCTGGGACAGCTTGGGAGAGAGACCCAGTACTTC
TRBV7-2	few	TRBJ2-5	TRBD1	CASSVLQGLGETQYF	TGTGCCAGCAGCGTACTACAGGGGTTGGGGGAGACCCAGTACTTC
TRBV7-8	few	TRBJ2-7	TRBD1	CASSLSRTGSYEQYF	TGTGCCAGCAGCTTAAGCCGGACAGGGTCCTACGAGCAGTACTTC
TRBV7-2	-	TRBJ1-1	-	CASSFSAQSGTEAFF	TGTGCCAGCAGCTTTTCTGCCCAATCAGGCACTGAAGCTTTCTTT
TRBV2	few	TRBJ1-5	-	CASSEEGQPQHF	TGTGCCAGCAGTGAAGAAGGTCAGCCCCAGCATTTT
TRBV20-1	-	TRBJ2-1	TRBD2	CSARPPRLAGPHNEQFF	TGCAGTGCTAGACCCCCCAGACTAGCGGGGCCCCACAATGAGCAGTTCTTC
TRBV6-1	many	TRBJ2-3	-	CASSATNVPPGTQYF	TGTGCCAGCAGCGCAACTAATGTACCCCCAGGTACGCAGTATTTT
TRBV11-3	-	TRBJ2-1	-	CASSRRDGDNEQFF	TGTGCCAGCAGCCGCCGGGACGGGGACAATGAGCAGTTCTTC
TRBV6-5	-	TRBJ1-3	-	CASSYSKGNTIYF	TGTGCCAGCAGTTACTCGAAGGGAAACACCATATATTTT
TRBV11-2	few	TRBJ1-4	-	CASSPEDEKLFF	TGTGCCAGCAGCCCGGAGGATGAAAAACTGTTTTTT
TRBV5-1	many	TRBJ2-6	TRBD1	CASSLNRGQGANVLTF	TGCGCCAGCAGCTTAAACAGGGGGCAGGGGGCCAACGTCCTGACTTTC
TRBV5-1	-	TRBJ2-3	-	CASSLGSVSNTQYF	TGCGCCAGCAGCTTAGGAAGCGTCTCGAATACGCAGTATTTT
TRBV5-1	-	TRBJ2-5	-	CASSLVSGSAQYF	TGCGCCAGCAGCTTGGTCTCAGGATCGGCCCAGTACTTC
TRBV2	few	TRBJ1-1	-	CASSDRRVRAEAFF	TGTGCCAGCAGTGATCGTCGGGTCCGGGCTGAAGCTTTCTTT
TRBV6-2/TRBV6-3	many	TRBJ2-1	-	CASSSIAQGNEQFF	TGTGCCAGCAGCTCCATTGCCCAGGGAAATGAGCAGTTCTTC
TRBV7-3	-	TRBJ2-3	-	CASSLTIGDTQYF	TGTGCCAGCAGCCTCACCATCGGGGATACGCAGTATTTT
TRBV9	-	TRBJ1-3	-	CASSVGGSRDTIYF	TGTGCCAGCAGCGTAGGAGGGTCCCGGGACACCATATATTTT
TRBV20-1	-	TRBJ1-1	-	CSAKTGFGAFF	TGCAGTGCTAAAACAGGGTTCGGAGCTTTCTTT
TRBV7-9	-	TRBJ2-3	-	CASSGGRTDTQYF	TGTGCCAGCAGCGGGGGGCGCACAGATACGCAGTATTTT
TRBV6-2/TRBV6-3	few	TRBJ2-1	-	CASSEDTHEQFF	TGTGCCAGCAGTGAGGACACTCATGAGCAGTTCTTC
TRBV7-2	few	TRBJ2-3	-	CASTLRLDTQYF	TGTGCCAGCACCCTAAGGTTAGATACGCAGTATTTT
TRBV20-1	many	TRBJ1-1	-	CSATTGLMNTEAFF	TGCAGTGCAACGACAGGCCTTATGAACACTGAAGCTTTCTTT